A selection of T cell receptor beta chains follows, all from one sample in a study of blood T cell repertoires in COVID-19. The assay was immunoSEQ multiplex PCR, and TCRdb's table has in-frame clones only and misses some. There are approximately 160,000 clones in the sample; around 82% occur only once, and approximately 5.4% lies in the top ten. The sample comprised PBMCs or T cells enriched from blood (not recorded which). The receptor set was obtained from a man aged 35 to 55 who had recovered from COVID-19. CDR3s include the opening cysteine and the closing phenylalanine or tryptophan. Each record gives: CDR3 DNA, CDR3 protein, V gene, D gene, CDR3 length, clone size, J gene. D genes are given only for firm matches. Expanded clones get a size class; other rows say once, few or many, or leave the size out.

CDR3nt: TGTGCCAGCAGTCCGGGACTAGCGGGAGAGCAGTTCTTC
CDR3aa: CASSPGLAGEQFF
v_gene: TRBV6-5
d_gene: TRBD2
len: 13
abundance: .
j_gene: TRBJ2-1

CDR3nt: TGTGCCTGGAGAGAGACAACATGGGCTGAAGCTTTCTTT
CDR3aa: CAWRETTWAEAFF
v_gene: TRBV30
d_gene: .
len: 13
abundance: .
j_gene: TRBJ1-1

CDR3nt: TGTGCCAGCAGTTTAGGGGGCCGCCATGAGACCCAGTACTTC
CDR3aa: CASSLGGRHETQYF
v_gene: TRBV27
d_gene: .
len: 14
abundance: .
j_gene: TRBJ2-5

CDR3nt: TGTGCCAGCAGCTTGGACAGCGGGAATTCACCCCTCCACTTT
CDR3aa: CASSLDSGNSPLHF
v_gene: TRBV5-4
d_gene: .
len: 14
abundance: many
j_gene: TRBJ1-6

CDR3nt: TGCGCCAGCAGCCAAGTGTTCTCCGGACAGGGAATTGAAAAAGCTTTCTTT
CDR3aa: CASSQVFSGQGIEKAFF
v_gene: TRBV4-1
d_gene: TRBD1
len: 17
abundance: .
j_gene: TRBJ1-1

CDR3nt: TGTGCCAGCAGACAGACAGGAGGAAACACCATATATTTT
CDR3aa: CASRQTGGNTIYF
v_gene: TRBV13
d_gene: .
len: 13
abundance: .
j_gene: TRBJ1-3

CDR3nt: TGTGCCAGCAGCCAAGAGACGGCAGGGGGCTCCTATAATTCACCCCTCCACTTT
CDR3aa: CASSQETAGGSYNSPLHF
v_gene: TRBV4-2
d_gene: TRBD1
len: 18
abundance: .
j_gene: TRBJ1-6

CDR3nt: TGTGCCAGCAGCTTGGCAACTGGACAGGGGGAAGGCTACACCTTC
CDR3aa: CASSLATGQGEGYTF
v_gene: TRBV5-4
d_gene: TRBD1
len: 15
abundance: .
j_gene: TRBJ1-2

CDR3nt: TGTGCCAGCAGCTTACTCGAGGGGGGGGGCACAGATACGCAGTATTTT
CDR3aa: CASSLLEGGGTDTQYF
v_gene: TRBV9
d_gene: .
len: 16
abundance: .
j_gene: TRBJ2-3

CDR3nt: TGTGCCAGCAGTGAGGGATGGGACAGGCTAGCTAATTCACCCCTCCACTTT
CDR3aa: CASSEGWDRLANSPLHF
v_gene: TRBV27
d_gene: TRBD1
len: 17
abundance: .
j_gene: TRBJ1-6

CDR3nt: TGCGCCAGCAGCTTTGTCCCCCCGGACAGGGACGGCTACACCTTC
CDR3aa: CASSFVPPDRDGYTF
v_gene: TRBV5-1
d_gene: TRBD1
len: 15
abundance: few
j_gene: TRBJ1-2

CDR3nt: TGTGCCAGCTCACCGGCGGCGGGGGACACTGAAGCTTTCTTT
CDR3aa: CASSPAAGDTEAFF
v_gene: TRBV18
d_gene: .
len: 14
abundance: .
j_gene: TRBJ1-1

CDR3nt: TGCGCCAGCAGCCAAGATATTGCAGGGGGACAAGAGACCCAGTACTTC
CDR3aa: CASSQDIAGGQETQYF
v_gene: TRBV4-1
d_gene: TRBD1
len: 16
abundance: .
j_gene: TRBJ2-5

CDR3nt: TGCGCCAGCAGCCCCGGGAGGGCTAATGAGCAGTTCTTC
CDR3aa: CASSPGRANEQFF
v_gene: TRBV5-1
d_gene: TRBD2
len: 13
abundance: .
j_gene: TRBJ2-1

CDR3nt: TGTGCCAGCAGTGAGTTCCGACAGGGGACTAATGAAAAACTGTTTTTT
CDR3aa: CASSEFRQGTNEKLFF
v_gene: TRBV6-1
d_gene: TRBD1
len: 16
abundance: .
j_gene: TRBJ1-4

CDR3nt: TGTGCCAGCAGTGTACAGGGGGCGGGTAATGAAAAACTGTTTTTT
CDR3aa: CASSVQGAGNEKLFF
v_gene: TRBV2
d_gene: TRBD1
len: 15
abundance: few
j_gene: TRBJ1-4

CDR3nt: TGTGCCAGCAGTCGGGGGCTAGCGGGGGCCTCTAGCACAGATACGCAGTATTTT
CDR3aa: CASSRGLAGASSTDTQYF
v_gene: TRBV3-1/TRBV3-2
d_gene: TRBD2
len: 18
abundance: .
j_gene: TRBJ2-3

CDR3nt: TGTGCCAGCAGTTACTACCCCCGCAGGGGGCGAAATGGCTACACCTTC
CDR3aa: CASSYYPRRGRNGYTF
v_gene: TRBV6-5
d_gene: TRBD1
len: 16
abundance: .
j_gene: TRBJ1-2

CDR3nt: TGTGCCAGCCGCATACAGGGGGCTGTCGCTGAAGCTTTCTTT
CDR3aa: CASRIQGAVAEAFF
v_gene: TRBV5-6
d_gene: TRBD1
len: 14
abundance: .
j_gene: TRBJ1-1

CDR3nt: TGTGCCAGCAGCCTCTTGACAGGGGGCGGCACTGAAGCTTTCTTT
CDR3aa: CASSLLTGGGTEAFF
v_gene: TRBV11-2
d_gene: TRBD1
len: 15
abundance: .
j_gene: TRBJ1-1

CDR3nt: TGTGCCAGCAGCAAAGCGCCTGCGGAGAGCACAGATACGCAGTATTTT
CDR3aa: CASSKAPAESTDTQYF
v_gene: TRBV21-1
d_gene: .
len: 16
abundance: .
j_gene: TRBJ2-3

CDR3nt: TGTGCCAGCATTACACAGGGGGGCGGCGGAACAGATACGCAGTATTTT
CDR3aa: CASITQGGGGTDTQYF
v_gene: TRBV7-9
d_gene: TRBD1
len: 16
abundance: .
j_gene: TRBJ2-3

CDR3nt: TGTGCCTGGGGAGGAGTAGCGGGTTCTAGCACCGGGGAGCTGTTTTTT
CDR3aa: CAWGGVAGSSTGELFF
v_gene: TRBV30
d_gene: TRBD2
len: 16
abundance: .
j_gene: TRBJ2-2

CDR3nt: TGTGCCAGCAGCTCGGGACTAGCGGGGGTTAGGAATGAGCAGTTCTTC
CDR3aa: CASSSGLAGVRNEQFF
v_gene: TRBV11-2
d_gene: TRBD2
len: 16
abundance: .
j_gene: TRBJ2-1

CDR3nt: TGCGCCAGCAGCTTGGCACAGGGAACAGAGACCCAGTACTTC
CDR3aa: CASSLAQGTETQYF
v_gene: TRBV5-1
d_gene: .
len: 14
abundance: .
j_gene: TRBJ2-5

CDR3nt: TGCAGCGGCCGACAGATGAACACTGAAGCTTTCTTT
CDR3aa: CSGRQMNTEAFF
v_gene: TRBV29-1
d_gene: .
len: 12
abundance: .
j_gene: TRBJ1-1

CDR3nt: TGTGCCAGCTCACCGGGAGGTGGGCACTACGAGCAGTACTTC
CDR3aa: CASSPGGGHYEQYF
v_gene: TRBV18
d_gene: .
len: 14
abundance: once
j_gene: TRBJ2-7

CDR3nt: TGTGCCAGCACAAGGGGAAATGGCCACACCTTC
CDR3aa: CASTRGNGHTF
v_gene: TRBV18
d_gene: .
len: 11
abundance: .
j_gene: TRBJ1-2

CDR3nt: TGTGCCTGGAGTGCCACGGGCGGGGGACTCTCCTACAATGAGCAGTTCTTC
CDR3aa: CAWSATGGGLSYNEQFF
v_gene: TRBV30
d_gene: TRBD2
len: 17
abundance: once
j_gene: TRBJ2-1

CDR3nt: TGCGCCAGCAGCCAGACAGGGGCCCGGGGAACCAATCAGCCCCAGCATTTT
CDR3aa: CASSQTGARGTNQPQHF
v_gene: TRBV4-1
d_gene: TRBD1
len: 17
abundance: .
j_gene: TRBJ1-5

CDR3nt: TGTGCCAGCAGCTTGGCTTACCGCAACTCCTACGAGCAGTACTTC
CDR3aa: CASSLAYRNSYEQYF
v_gene: TRBV11-2
d_gene: .
len: 15
abundance: .
j_gene: TRBJ2-7

CDR3nt: TGTGCCAGCAGCTTAGTACAGGGGGCGGGAGGCTACACCTTC
CDR3aa: CASSLVQGAGGYTF
v_gene: TRBV11-2
d_gene: TRBD1
len: 14
abundance: .
j_gene: TRBJ1-2

CDR3nt: TGTGCCAGCAGCCAAGAAGTAAGTCGGGGTTGGGCTTTCTTT
CDR3aa: CASSQEVSRGWAFF
v_gene: TRBV3-1/TRBV3-2
d_gene: .
len: 14
abundance: .
j_gene: TRBJ1-1

CDR3nt: TGTGCCAGCAGTTACGAGCGGGTGAGCTACGAGCAGTACTTC
CDR3aa: CASSYERVSYEQYF
v_gene: TRBV6-2/TRBV6-3
d_gene: .
len: 14
abundance: .
j_gene: TRBJ2-7

CDR3nt: TGTGCCAGCTCACCACCGACAGGGTGGGACACCGGGGAGCTGTTTTTT
CDR3aa: CASSPPTGWDTGELFF
v_gene: TRBV18
d_gene: TRBD1
len: 16
abundance: .
j_gene: TRBJ2-2

CDR3nt: TGTGCCAGTAGTATAGGCGGGACAGGGGACAATGAGCAGTTCTTC
CDR3aa: CASSIGGTGDNEQFF
v_gene: TRBV19
d_gene: TRBD1
len: 15
abundance: .
j_gene: TRBJ2-1

CDR3nt: TGTGCCACCAGCAGAGATAGAAGACAGCTAGATTCACCCCTCCACTTT
CDR3aa: CATSRDRRQLDSPLHF
v_gene: TRBV15
d_gene: .
len: 16
abundance: .
j_gene: TRBJ1-6

CDR3nt: TGTGCCAGCAGCAGGACTAGCGGGGGTTACCTCCAAGAGACCCAGTACTTC
CDR3aa: CASSRTSGGYLQETQYF
v_gene: TRBV11-2
d_gene: TRBD2
len: 17
abundance: many
j_gene: TRBJ2-5

CDR3nt: TGCGCCAGCAGCCGGGGGACAGTGAAAGAGACCCAGTACTTC
CDR3aa: CASSRGTVKETQYF
v_gene: TRBV5-1
d_gene: .
len: 14
abundance: .
j_gene: TRBJ2-5

CDR3nt: TGTGCCAGCAGCACTAGGGTTGGCAATCAGCCCCAGCATTTT
CDR3aa: CASSTRVGNQPQHF
v_gene: TRBV7-3
d_gene: .
len: 14
abundance: .
j_gene: TRBJ1-5

CDR3nt: TGTGCCAGCAGTTTAAACGGGGGCTACACCTTC
CDR3aa: CASSLNGGYTF
v_gene: TRBV12-3/TRBV12-4
d_gene: .
len: 11
abundance: .
j_gene: TRBJ1-2

CDR3nt: TGTGCCAGCAGTTGGGGGAGGCAGGGGGCGGACACTGAAGCTTTCTTT
CDR3aa: CASSWGRQGADTEAFF
v_gene: TRBV27
d_gene: TRBD1
len: 16
abundance: once
j_gene: TRBJ1-1

CDR3nt: TGTGCCAGCAGAATCAGGGGGCTCGAAAAAGATGAGCAGTTCTTC
CDR3aa: CASRIRGLEKDEQFF
v_gene: TRBV11-2
d_gene: TRBD1
len: 15
abundance: .
j_gene: TRBJ2-1

CDR3nt: TGTGCCAGCAGTGTGGGGGCACCGTCTGGGGCCAACGTCCTGACTTTC
CDR3aa: CASSVGAPSGANVLTF
v_gene: TRBV6-1
d_gene: .
len: 16
abundance: .
j_gene: TRBJ2-6

CDR3nt: TGTGCCAGCAGCCATACTAGCGGGGGTTCAGTTACAGATACGCAGTATTTT
CDR3aa: CASSHTSGGSVTDTQYF
v_gene: TRBV4-2
d_gene: TRBD2
len: 17
abundance: .
j_gene: TRBJ2-3

CDR3nt: TGTGCCACCAGTGAAGCGGGCCCCCTCGGGACCCAGTACTTC
CDR3aa: CATSEAGPLGTQYF
v_gene: TRBV24-1
d_gene: .
len: 14
abundance: once
j_gene: TRBJ2-5

CDR3nt: TGTGCCACCAGTGACGCGTCTCGGGTGGATACGCAGTATTTT
CDR3aa: CATSDASRVDTQYF
v_gene: TRBV24-1
d_gene: .
len: 14
abundance: .
j_gene: TRBJ2-3

CDR3nt: TGTGCCAGCAGCTTACGGACAGGCCTTAGGGAGAACACTGAAGCTTTCTTT
CDR3aa: CASSLRTGLRENTEAFF
v_gene: TRBV7-3
d_gene: TRBD1
len: 17
abundance: .
j_gene: TRBJ1-1

CDR3nt: TGTGCCAGCAGCATAAGCGAGGGGGACATCTATAATTCACCCCTCCACTTT
CDR3aa: CASSISEGDIYNSPLHF
v_gene: TRBV21-1
d_gene: .
len: 17
abundance: .
j_gene: TRBJ1-6